The rows below give T cell receptor beta chains drawn from one sample of a study of T cell changes during pregnancy in multiple sclerosis. Data came from immunoSEQ multiplex PCR; TCRdb stores just in-frame clones and leaves some out. The table records about 68,000 clones, about 90% of them present only once. The sample was peripheral blood, taken in the second trimester of pregnancy. Source of these receptors: a female donor with multiple sclerosis, enrolled in a pregnancy study. Both conserved end residues are part of each CDR3.

>TRBV2|TRBJ1-4
CASMGLDEKLFF
>TRBV2|TRBJ2-5
CASSQVGQGVQTQYF
>TRBV9|TRBJ2-5
CASSVGRGGPPGETQYF
>TRBV5-6|TRBJ2-1
CASSPDRGRANEQFF
>TRBV9|TRBJ1-3
CASSVEGQGRNTIYF
>TRBV19|TRBJ1-1
CASSPGVYEAFF
>TRBV9|TRBJ2-3
CASSFRTSGGVDTQYF
>TRBV5-6|TRBJ2-2
CASSLVASDTGELFF
>TRBV6-5|TRBJ1-3
CASSYWDSSGNTIYF
>TRBV5-1|TRBJ1-4
CASSLESQARPNEKLFF
>TRBV6-1|TRBJ1-1
CASSNPTGALEAFF
>TRBV29-1|TRBJ1-4
CSVQAPGNEKLFF
>TRBV5-1|TRBJ2-3
CASSLRLAGEQGGAQYF
>TRBV7-3|TRBJ2-1
CASPVVPPYNEQFF
>TRBV19|TRBJ2-1
CASTPGGGPSYNEQFF
>TRBV4-3|TRBJ2-7
CASSPGAQRGEQYF
>TRBV19|TRBJ2-7
CASSDRSWNYEQYF
>TRBV7-8|TRBJ1-5
CASSLWGRDSNQPQHF
>TRBV10-2|TRBJ1-1
CASSRQGNTEAFF
>TRBV14|TRBJ2-7
CASSHLYEQYF
>TRBV6-1|TRBJ2-3
CASRPTGSTDTQYF
>TRBV10-1|TRBJ1-1
CASSELRGGNTEAFF
>TRBV5-1|TRBJ2-2
CASSTRDTNTGELFF
>TRBV25-1|TRBJ2-1
CASSGTGSNEQFF
>TRBV6-6|TRBJ2-6
CASSTGNSGANVLTF
>TRBV5-6|TRBJ1-1
CASSWWGGTGSRNTEAFF
>TRBV7-2|TRBJ2-5
CASSLKDTPGRQYF
>TRBV20-1|TRBJ2-1
CSAPGGIEQFF
>TRBV7-2|TRBJ2-7
CASSLAGTGVGYEQYF
>TRBV7-7|TRBJ2-5
CASSLIPAGKETQYF
>TRBV27|TRBJ1-2
CASSIGGGPDGYTF
>TRBV7-2|TRBJ2-7
CASSLGLYSYEQYF
>TRBV10-3|TRBJ1-1
CAISTANTEAFF
>TRBV18|TRBJ2-5
CASSPEGRQTQYF
>TRBV7-9|TRBJ1-1
CASSLEPTGILRNTEAFF
>TRBV10-3|TRBJ1-6
CAISDRRSNSPLHF
>TRBV7-8|TRBJ2-3
CASSHEQKGTDTQYF
>TRBV7-2|TRBJ2-2
CASSLQLAANTGELFF
>TRBV4-2|TRBJ1-1
CASSQINMMNTEAFF
>TRBV7-3|TRBJ1-1
CASSLLGGAGGNTEAFF
>TRBV30|TRBJ2-1
CAWTREAGTVYNEQFF
>TRBV14|TRBJ1-2
CASSPLTGEGANYGYTF
>TRBV27|TRBJ2-7
CASSGLDKGIYEQYF
>TRBV18|TRBJ1-5
CASSPGTGPNQPQHF
>TRBV5-1|TRBJ2-7
CASSLDRGGGEQYF
>TRBV7-7|TRBJ2-5
CASSLGGGGETQYF
>TRBV5-6|TRBJ2-7
CASSLDRKGYEQYF
>TRBV29-1|TRBJ1-4
CSVELGVDNEKLFF
>TRBV10-3|TRBJ1-3
CAISEWAGFSGNTIYF
>TRBV2|TRBJ1-2
CASRRTGKDGYTF
>TRBV4-1|TRBJ1-1
CASSGLGGPGTEAFF
>TRBV19|TRBJ2-5
CASSSGQGNPFQETQYF
>TRBV5-4|TRBJ1-1
CASSLVGQEAFF
>TRBV30|TRBJ1-6
CACPRGLGMDSPLHF
>TRBV7-2|TRBJ1-2
CASSPGGLGYTF